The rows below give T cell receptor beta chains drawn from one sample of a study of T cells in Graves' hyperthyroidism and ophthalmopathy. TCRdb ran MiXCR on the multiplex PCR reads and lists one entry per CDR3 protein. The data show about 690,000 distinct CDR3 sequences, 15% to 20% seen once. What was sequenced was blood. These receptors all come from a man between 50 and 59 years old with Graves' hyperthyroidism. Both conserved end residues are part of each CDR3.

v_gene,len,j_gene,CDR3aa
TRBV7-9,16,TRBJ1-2,CASSASTKAPNYGYTF
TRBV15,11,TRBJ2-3,CATSFTDTQYF
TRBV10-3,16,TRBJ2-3,CAISEVDTSPTDTQYF
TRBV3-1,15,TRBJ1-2,CASSHLASANYGYTF
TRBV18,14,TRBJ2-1,CASSPPVSNNEQFF
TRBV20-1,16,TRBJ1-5,CSARDGSAGFRQPQHF
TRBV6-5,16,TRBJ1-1,CASVAGTGGVWTEAFF
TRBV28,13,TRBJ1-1,CASNLKAVGEAFF
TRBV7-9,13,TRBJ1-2,CASSWRQGDGYTF
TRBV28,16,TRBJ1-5,CASSFGGQGIYQPQHF
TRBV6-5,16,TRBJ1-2,CASSYAGGRTNYGYTF
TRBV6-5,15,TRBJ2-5,CASSYSQGAFETQYF
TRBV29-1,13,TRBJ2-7,CSVESDSSYEQYF
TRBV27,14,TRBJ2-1,CASSLSDINNEQFF
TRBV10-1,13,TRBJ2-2,CASSASLYRELFF
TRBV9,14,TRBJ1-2,CASSVSGEDYGYTF
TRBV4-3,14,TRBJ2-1,CASSKGSSYNEQFF
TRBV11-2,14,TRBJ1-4,CASSLGQHLEKLFF
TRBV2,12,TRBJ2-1,CASSERENEQFF
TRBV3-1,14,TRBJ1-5,CASSQGTHNQPQHF
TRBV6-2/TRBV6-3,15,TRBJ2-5,CASSPSTPLGETQYF
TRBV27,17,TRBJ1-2,CASSLSPGAPINYGYTF
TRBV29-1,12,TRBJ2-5,CSVEYLGETQYF
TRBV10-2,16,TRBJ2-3,CASSESRRPLPDTQYF
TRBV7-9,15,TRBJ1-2,CASSLGQGSNYGYTF
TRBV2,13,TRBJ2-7,CAGRRLTPGEQYF
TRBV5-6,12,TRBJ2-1,CASSLRGLEQFF
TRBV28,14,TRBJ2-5,CASSLGLGGKTQYF
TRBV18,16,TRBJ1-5,CASSPPGQGVNQPQHF
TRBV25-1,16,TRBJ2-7,CASSEWGVAGAYEQYF
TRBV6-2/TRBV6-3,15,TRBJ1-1,CASSWDRGLNTEAFF
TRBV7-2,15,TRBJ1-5,CASSPTRTVNQPQHF
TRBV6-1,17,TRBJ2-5,CASSEMAGATKQETQYF
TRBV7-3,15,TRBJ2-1,CASSSLAGIGNEQFF
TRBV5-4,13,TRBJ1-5,CASSLAPDQPQHF
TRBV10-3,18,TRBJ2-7,CAISEGAGTSGGATEQYF
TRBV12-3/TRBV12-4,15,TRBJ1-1,CASSLRTRPPAEAFF
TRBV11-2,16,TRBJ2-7,CASSRGTLQGLSEQYF
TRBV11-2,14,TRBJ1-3,CASSRGEGAYTIYF
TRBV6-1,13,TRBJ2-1,CASNSRDYNEQFF
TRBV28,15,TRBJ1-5,CASNYRAAGNQPQHF
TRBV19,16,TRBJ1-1,CASSPRTGRWGTEAFF
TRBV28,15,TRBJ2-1,CASSSWTSGDTEQFF
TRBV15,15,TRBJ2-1,CATSRMVGRANEQFF
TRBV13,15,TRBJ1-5,CASSRRDRPNQPQHF
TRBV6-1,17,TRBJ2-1,CASSATGLAGNYNEQFF
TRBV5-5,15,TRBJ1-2,CASSKSGGAADGYTF
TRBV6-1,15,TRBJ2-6,CASSYLWSGANVLTF
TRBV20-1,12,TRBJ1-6,CSARDPRSPLHF
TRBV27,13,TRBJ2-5,CASSTRTRETQYF
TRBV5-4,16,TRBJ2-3,CASKLREGGATDTQYF
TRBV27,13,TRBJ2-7,CASSFQGAWEQYF
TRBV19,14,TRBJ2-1,CASKLAGEVNEQFF
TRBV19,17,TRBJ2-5,CASPPSRDRVRQETQYF